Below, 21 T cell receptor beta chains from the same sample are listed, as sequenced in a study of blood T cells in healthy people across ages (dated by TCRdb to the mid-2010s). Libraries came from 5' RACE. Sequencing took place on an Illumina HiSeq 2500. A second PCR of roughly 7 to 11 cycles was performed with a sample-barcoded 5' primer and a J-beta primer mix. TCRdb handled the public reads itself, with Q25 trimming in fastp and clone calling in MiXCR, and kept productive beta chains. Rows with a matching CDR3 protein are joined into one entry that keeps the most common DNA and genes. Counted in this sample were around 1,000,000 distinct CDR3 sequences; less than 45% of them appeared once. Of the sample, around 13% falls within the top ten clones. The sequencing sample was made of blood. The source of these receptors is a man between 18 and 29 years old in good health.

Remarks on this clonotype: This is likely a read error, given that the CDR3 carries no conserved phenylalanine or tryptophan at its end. The CDR3 sequence: CSADNRGRGEQFV. CDR3 coding DNA: TGCAGCGCTGATAACAGGGGGCGCGGTGAGCAGTTCGTC. The rearrangement links TRBV29-1 to TRBJ2-1; 9 bases match TRBD1. Germline-derived CDR1 and CDR2 are SQVTM and ANQGSEA. The junction had 10 bases not matched to a gene; V was cut back by 7 bases and J by 9 bases. The CDR3 is made up of 13 amino acids.

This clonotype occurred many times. CDR3 nucleotide sequence: TGCAGTACGGGGTCAGGGTTTTTGAACAATGAGCAGTTCTTC. Its protein product is CSTGSGFLNNEQFF. The V and J genes are TRBV20-1 and TRBJ2-1; the D call may be TRBD1 or TRBD2 (5 bases each). This CDR3 contains 14 residues. The germline V gene has CDR1 DFQATT and CDR2 SNEGSKA (reference sequence). V shed 8 bases and J shed 5 bases, with 19 bases lying between them.

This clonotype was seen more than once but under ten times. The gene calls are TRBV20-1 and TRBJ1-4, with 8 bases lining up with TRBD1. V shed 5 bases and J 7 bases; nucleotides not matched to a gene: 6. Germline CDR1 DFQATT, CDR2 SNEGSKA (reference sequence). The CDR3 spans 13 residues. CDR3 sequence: CSAAQGAAEKLFF. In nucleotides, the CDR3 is TGCAGTGCTGCCCAGGGGGCAGCTGAAAAACTGTTTTTT.

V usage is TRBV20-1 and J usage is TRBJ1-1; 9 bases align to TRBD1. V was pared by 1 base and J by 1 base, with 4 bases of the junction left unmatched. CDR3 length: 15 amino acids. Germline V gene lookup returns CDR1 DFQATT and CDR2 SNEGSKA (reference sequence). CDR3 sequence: CSARASTGGNTEAFF. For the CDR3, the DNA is TGCAGTGCTAGAGCCTCGACAGGGGGGAACACTGAAGCTTTCTTT.

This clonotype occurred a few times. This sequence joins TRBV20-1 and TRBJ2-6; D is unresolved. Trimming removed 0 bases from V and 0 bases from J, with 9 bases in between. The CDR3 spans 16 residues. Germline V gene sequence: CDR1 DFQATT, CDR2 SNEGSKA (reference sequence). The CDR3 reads CSARDHAVSGANVLTF. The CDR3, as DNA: TGCAGTGCTAGAGATCACGCTGTCTCTGGGGCCAACGTCCTGACTTTC.

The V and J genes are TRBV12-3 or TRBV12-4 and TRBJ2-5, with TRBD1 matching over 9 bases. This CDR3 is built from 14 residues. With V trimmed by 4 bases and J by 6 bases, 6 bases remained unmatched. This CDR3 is CASSSGQGIKTQYF. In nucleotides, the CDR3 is TGTGCCAGCAGTTCCGGACAGGGGATAAAGACCCAGTACTTC.

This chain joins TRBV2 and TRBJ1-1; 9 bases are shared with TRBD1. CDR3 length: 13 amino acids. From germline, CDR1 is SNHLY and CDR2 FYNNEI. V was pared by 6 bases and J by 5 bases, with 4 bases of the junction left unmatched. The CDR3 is CASRADRGTEAFF. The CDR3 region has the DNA TGTGCCAGCAGGGCCGACAGGGGGACTGAAGCTTTCTTT.

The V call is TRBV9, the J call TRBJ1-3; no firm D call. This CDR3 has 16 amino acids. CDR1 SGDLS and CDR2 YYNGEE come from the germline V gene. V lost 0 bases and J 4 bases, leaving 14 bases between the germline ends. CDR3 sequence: CASSVAHNEAGNTIYF. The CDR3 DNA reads TGTGCCAGCAGCGTAGCTCATAACGAAGCCGGAAACACCATATATTTT.

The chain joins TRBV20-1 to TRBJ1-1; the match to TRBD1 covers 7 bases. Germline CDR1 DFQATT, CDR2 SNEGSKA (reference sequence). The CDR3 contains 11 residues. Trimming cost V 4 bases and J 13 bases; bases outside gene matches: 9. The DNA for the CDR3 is TGCAGTGCTATAACAGGGGTAAAGGATTTCTTT. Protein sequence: CSAITGVKDFF.

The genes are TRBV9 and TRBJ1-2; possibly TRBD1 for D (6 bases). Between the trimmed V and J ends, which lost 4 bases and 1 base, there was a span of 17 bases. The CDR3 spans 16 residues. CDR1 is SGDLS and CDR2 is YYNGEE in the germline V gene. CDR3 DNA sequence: TGTGCCAGCAGCATGAACAGGGTGGGAGGTAACTATGGCTACACCTTC. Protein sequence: CASSMNRVGGNYGYTF.

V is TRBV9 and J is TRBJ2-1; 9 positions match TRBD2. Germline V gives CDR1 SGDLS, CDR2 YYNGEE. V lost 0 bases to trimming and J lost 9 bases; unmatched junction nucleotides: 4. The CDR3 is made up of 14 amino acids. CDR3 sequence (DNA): TGTGCCAGCAGCGTAGGGGGCGGGGGGGTTGAGCAGTTCTTC. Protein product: CASSVGGGGVEQFF. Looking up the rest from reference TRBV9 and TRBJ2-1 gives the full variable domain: DSGVTQTPKHLITATGQRVTLRCSPRSGDLSVYWYQQSLDQGLQFLIQYYNGEERAKGNILERFSAQQFPDLHSELNLSSLELGDSALYFCASSVGGGGVEQFFGPGTRLTVL.

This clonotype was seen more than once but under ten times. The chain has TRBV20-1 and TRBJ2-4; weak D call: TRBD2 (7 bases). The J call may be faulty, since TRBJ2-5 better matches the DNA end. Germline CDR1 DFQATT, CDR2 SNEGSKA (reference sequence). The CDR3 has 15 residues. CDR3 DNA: TGCAGTGCTAGAGATTCTCGGGGGGCGCAAGAGACCCAGTACTTC. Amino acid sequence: CSARDSRGAQETQYF.

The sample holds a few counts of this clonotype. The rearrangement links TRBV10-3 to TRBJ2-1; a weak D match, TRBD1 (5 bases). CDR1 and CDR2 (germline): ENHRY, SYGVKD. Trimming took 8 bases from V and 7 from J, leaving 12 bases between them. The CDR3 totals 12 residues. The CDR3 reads CAIQGLGNEQFF. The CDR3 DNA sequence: TGTGCCATCCAGGGCTTAGGAAATGAGCAGTTCTTC.

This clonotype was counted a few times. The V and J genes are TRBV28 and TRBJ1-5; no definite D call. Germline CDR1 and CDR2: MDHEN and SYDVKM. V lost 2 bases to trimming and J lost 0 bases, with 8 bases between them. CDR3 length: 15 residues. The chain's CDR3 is CASSLTDYSNQPQHF. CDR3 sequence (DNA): TGTGCCAGCAGTTTAACGGACTATAGCAATCAGCCCCAGCATTTT.

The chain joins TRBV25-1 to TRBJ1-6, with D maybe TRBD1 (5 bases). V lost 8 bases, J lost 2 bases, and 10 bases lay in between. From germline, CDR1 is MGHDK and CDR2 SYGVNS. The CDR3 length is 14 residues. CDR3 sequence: CASDEGAYNSPLHF. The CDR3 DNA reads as TGTGCCAGCGATGAAGGGGCCTATAATTCACCCCTCCACTTT.

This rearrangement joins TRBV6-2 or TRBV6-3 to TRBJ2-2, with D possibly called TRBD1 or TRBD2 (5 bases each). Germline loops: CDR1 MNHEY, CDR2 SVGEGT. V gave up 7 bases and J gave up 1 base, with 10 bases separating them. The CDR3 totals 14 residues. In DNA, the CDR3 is TGTGCCAGCACTGGGACGGGGAACACCGGGGAGCTGTTTTTT. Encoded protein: CASTGTGNTGELFF.

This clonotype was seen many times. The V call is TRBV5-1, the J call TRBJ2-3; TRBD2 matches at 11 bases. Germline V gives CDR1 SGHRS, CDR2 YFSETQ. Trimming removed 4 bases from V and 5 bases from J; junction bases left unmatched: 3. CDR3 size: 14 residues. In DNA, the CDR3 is TGCGCCAGCAGCCCGGGACTAGCGGTAGATACGCAGTATTTT. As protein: CASSPGLAVDTQYF.

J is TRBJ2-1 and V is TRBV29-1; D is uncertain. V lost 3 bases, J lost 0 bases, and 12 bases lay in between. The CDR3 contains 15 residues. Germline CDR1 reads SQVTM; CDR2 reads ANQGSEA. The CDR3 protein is CSVEPHGDSYNEQFF. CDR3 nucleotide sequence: TGCAGCGTTGAGCCTCACGGTGACTCCTACAATGAGCAGTTCTTC.

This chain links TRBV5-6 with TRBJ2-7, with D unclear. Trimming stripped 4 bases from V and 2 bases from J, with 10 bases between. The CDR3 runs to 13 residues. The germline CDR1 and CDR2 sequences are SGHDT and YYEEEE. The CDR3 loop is CASSSSRTYEQYF. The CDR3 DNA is TGTGCCAGCAGCAGCTCGAGGACCTACGAGCAGTACTTC.

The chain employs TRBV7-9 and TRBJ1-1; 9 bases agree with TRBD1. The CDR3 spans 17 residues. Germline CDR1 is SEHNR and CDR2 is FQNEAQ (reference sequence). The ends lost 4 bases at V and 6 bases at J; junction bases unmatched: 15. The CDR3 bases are TGTGCCAGCAGCTCCCTCCTTCGGACAGGGGAGACCGCTGAAGCTTTCTTT. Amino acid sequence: CASSSLLRTGETAEAFF.

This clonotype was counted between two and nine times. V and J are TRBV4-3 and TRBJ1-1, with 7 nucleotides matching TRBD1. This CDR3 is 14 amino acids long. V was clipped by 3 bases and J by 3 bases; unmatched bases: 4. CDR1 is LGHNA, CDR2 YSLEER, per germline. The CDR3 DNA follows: TGCGCCAGCAGCCAGGAGACAGGGTACACTGAAGCTTTCTTT. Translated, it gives CASSQETGYTEAFF.